This T cell receptor beta chain was profiled in a study of blood T cell repertoires in COVID-19 (dated by TCRdb to 2019 to 2021). The study in broad terms: Samples from collaborators originated in the United States, Italy and Spain and spanned both the acute and convalescent phases of COVID-19. The repertoires were released in a freely available public database meant as a resource for research on the immune response to SARS-CoV-2. The sample metadata nearly always contained a de-identified subject ID, COVID-19 status, age in years and sex. Where available, HLA class I and class II types were obtained from metadata supplied by the sample provider rather than from assay-based typing. The material from the prospective study consisted of cDNA or gDNA derived from T cells, B-cell-depleted T cells, or PBMCs. Deeply sampled blood TCRbeta repertoires from subjects exposed to, actively infected with, or recovered from COVID-19 were included in the dataset. The samples were drawn from two sources: the first 160 participants of the ongoing ImmuneRACE study, and 1,254 subjects contributed by 6 global collaborators.

For this chain, trimming is 0 bases at the V end and 5 bases at the J end, and the number of junction bases without a gene match is 3. The CDR3 measures 14 amino acids from cysteine to phenylalanine. Kept here is only the CDR3 DNA, which spans 42 bases and is read in frame from base 1. As encoded in the germline V gene, CDR1 is SGHTA while CDR2 is FQGNSA. Comment on this clone: What antigen it recognizes has not been identified. Base qualities are not provided; no much larger clone lies one nucleotide away.

Beyond this particular receptor, the publication reports: How much clinical and demographic metadata was included differed by source and by participant, and the metadata was provided uncurated.

Whole blood was collected in K2EDTA tubes by collaborating institutions according to the institutions' own protocols. For TCRbeta analysis, collaborator samples were shipped as frozen whole blood, as isolated PBMCs, or as DNA extracted from either sample type. The immunoSEQ Assay, a bias-controlled multiplex PCR, was used to amplify TCRbeta CDR3 regions from genomic DNA. As for how the authors treated the data: Within the assay, amplification of reference gene primers was used to estimate how many nucleated cells each sample contained. To quantify the absolute abundance of each unique TCRbeta CDR3 rearrangement, sequence reads were collapsed and filtered. Productive Simpson clonality was computed per sample as the square root of Simpson's diversity index over productive rearrangements. TCRdb limited this immuneACCESS table to in-frame rearrangements with V and J called. A share of clones is missing; checked studies link under half to unresolved V genes, and the rest is unexplained. The DNA was the basis for D and trimming; V, J and clone size are from that table. The sample records over 250,000 clones, 85% of which are singletons. Roughly 13% of the sample is in the top ten clones.

The specimen was peripheral blood. The clonotype was recovered from a human donor in a cohort sampled during active COVID-19. The V and J segments used are TRBV7-2 and TRBJ2-5; a stretch of 7 junction bases matches TRBD1. Here is the DNA: TGTGCCAGCAGCTTAGCGGGACAGTGGGAGACCCAGTACTTC. Translated, it gives CASSLAGQWETQYF.